This T cell receptor (beta chain) is from a study of glioma-infiltrating T cells after dendritic cell vaccination. TCRdb's table, derived via immunoSEQ multiplex PCR, lists solely in-frame clones and lacks some. The top ten hold approximately 12% of the sample, which has more than 100,000 clones, roughly 81% seen once. The source of this sequence is a human donor with glioblastoma. The source was blood, collected before dendritic cell vaccination.

The CDR3 bases are TGTGCCAGCAGCGCTCGGGACTCCCTTTGGAAGGAGACCCAGTACTTC. As protein: CASSARDSLWKETQYF. The chain uses TRBV9 and TRBJ2-5; maybe TRBD2 (6 bases). Germline V CDR1 and CDR2: SGDLS, YYNGEE. Trimming took off 3 bases at V and 5 bases at J, with 20 bases between the two ends. This CDR3 spans 16 amino acids.